Shown below are 23 T cell receptor beta chains from a single sample sequenced in a study of cytomegalovirus exposure and HLA in healthy donors. The PCR employed 60 Vbeta primers together with 13 Jbeta primers. Measured with immunoSEQ multiplex PCR; TCRdb has only the in-frame clones, and not every one. The table records 90,000 to 120,000 clones, roughly 69% of them present only once. Sequencing was performed on PBMCs. These receptors originate from a man aged 25-45 years in good health and CMV-seropositive.

The chain combines TRBV7-2 with TRBJ2-1, with TRBD2 identical over 14 bases. This CDR3 region has 15 residues. Germline V gene lookup returns CDR1 SGHTA and CDR2 FQGNSA. The V and J ends lost 3 bases and 7 bases, in that order; junction bases with no gene match: 2. CDR3 amino acids: CASSFGLAGGNEQFF. CDR3 sequence (DNA): TGTGCCAGCAGCTTCGGACTAGCGGGGGGTAATGAGCAGTTCTTC.

This rearrangement joins TRBV7-6 to TRBJ2-7; a possible D gene is TRBD1 (5 bases). The germline CDR1 and CDR2 sequences are SGHVS and FNYEAQ. CDR3 length: 12 residues. Trimming cost V 0 bases and J 7 bases, with 7 bases left between them. CDR3 in amino acids: CASSLAAGEQYF. CDR3 DNA sequence: TGTGCCAGCAGCTTAGCGGCAGGGGAGCAGTACTTC.

The CDR3 spells CASSEAAWLAGGPNTGELFF. The CDR3 region has the DNA TGTGCCAGCAGTGAAGCTGCGTGGCTAGCGGGGGGGCCGAACACCGGGGAGCTGTTTTTT. The V gene is TRBV2, the J gene TRBJ2-2; 12 bases align to TRBD2. The CDR3 contains 20 residues. Trimming took 0 bases from V and 0 from J; bases not matched to a gene: 8. Germline V lookup: CDR1 SNHLY, CDR2 FYNNEI. The full variable domain, completed using reference TRBV2 and TRBJ2-2, is EPEVTQTPSHQVTQMGQEVILRCVPISNHLYFYWYRQILGQKVEFLVSFYNNEISEKSEIFDDQFSVERPDGSNFTLKIRSTKLEDSAMYFCASSEAAWLAGGPNTGELFFGEGSRLTVL.

The rearrangement links TRBV19 to TRBJ1-4; D ambiguous. Looked up from germline, CDR1 is LNHDA and CDR2 is SQIVND (reference sequence). Trimming removed 5 bases from V and 8 bases from J, with 9 bases in between. This CDR3 has 12 amino acids. CDR3 DNA sequence: TGTGCCAGTAGTTACCCTGGCGAAAAACTGTTTTTT. Translating it yields CASSYPGEKLFF.

The chain recombines TRBV6-1 with TRBJ1-2; TRBD1 aligns across 9 bases. J was trimmed by 3 bases and V by 5 bases; bases with no gene match: 7. The CDR3 sequence is 15 residues long. Germline V gives CDR1 MNHNS, CDR2 SASEGT. The CDR3 spells CASSWAQGADYGYTF. DNA of the CDR3: TGTGCCAGCAGTTGGGCACAGGGGGCGGACTATGGCTACACCTTC.

The chain links TRBV11-1 to TRBJ1-2; D gene ambiguous. V was cut by 1 base and J by 3 bases, with 12 bases left in between. The CDR3 covers 15 residues. The V gene's germline CDR1 is SGHAT and CDR2 FQDESV (reference sequence). This CDR3 reads CASSLDPGSDYGYTF. DNA for the CDR3: TGTGCCAGCAGCTTAGACCCGGGTAGCGACTATGGCTACACCTTC.

This chain links TRBV4-2 with TRBJ1-2; no clear D. The CDR3 has 13 amino acids. Germline values: CDR1 LGHNA, CDR2 YNFKEQ. V lost 1 base and J lost 4, with 7 bases in between. The DNA for the CDR3 is TGTGCCAGCAGCCAAGGGGCCCTCTATGGCTACACCTTC. It is translated as CASSQGALYGYTF.

Only one count was recorded for this clone. The chain combines TRBV7-9 with TRBJ2-5, with a tentative D call TRBD1 (6 bases). CDR3 length: 16 amino acids. Germline assignment: CDR1 SEHNR and CDR2 FQNEAQ (reference sequence). Trimming shortened V by 1 base and J by 5 bases, and 17 bases separated the two germline ends. This CDR3 reads CASSLGGPYRGETQYF. In nucleotides, the CDR3 is TGTGCCAGCAGCTTAGGGGGGCCCTATCGAGGGGAGACCCAGTACTTC.

The chain recombines TRBV7-8 with TRBJ2-5, with D possibly being TRBD2 (5 bases). From germline, CDR1 is SGHVS and CDR2 FQNEAQ. This CDR3 region has 15 residues. Trimming pared 1 base from V and 5 bases from J, leaving 14 bases between. The CDR3 DNA reads as TGTGCCAGCAGCTTAGACCCCGATCCGGGGGAGACCCAGTACTTC. Amino acids: CASSLDPDPGETQYF.

CDR3 DNA: TGTGCCAGCAGAGGGACAGGGGTCACCGGGGAGCTGTTTTTT. Amino acids: CASRGTGVTGELFF. The chain uses TRBV2 and TRBJ2-2; TRBD1 agrees at 10 bases. J gave up 4 bases and V 6 bases, and 2 bases lay outside the gene matches. Germline CDR1 SNHLY, CDR2 FYNNEI. CDR3 length: 14 amino acids.

The V call is TRBV10-3, the J call TRBJ1-1; D might be TRBD1 (6 bases). CDR1 is ENHRY and CDR2 is SYGVKD in the germline V gene. Trimming shortened V by 4 bases and J by 3 bases, and 15 bases separated the two germline ends. This CDR3 spans 15 amino acids. The CDR3 bases are TGTGCCATCAGTGCTGCAACAGGGAAGGACACTGAAGCTTTCTTT. Translation gives CAISAATGKDTEAFF.

V and J are TRBV27 and TRBJ2-5, with D possibly TRBD2 on 6 matching bases. Deletions cut 1 base from V and 5 bases from J, with 14 bases between. Per the germline V gene, CDR1 is MNHEY and CDR2 is SMNVEV (reference sequence). The CDR3 runs to 15 residues. CDR3 nucleotides: TGTGCCAGCAGTTTATGGGGCGGGGTGGGGGAGACCCAGTACTTC. Residues: CASSLWGGVGETQYF.

The chain joins TRBV27 to TRBJ1-2, with D perhaps matching TRBD1 (6 bases). This CDR3 is 16 amino acids long. Germline values: CDR1 MNHEY, CDR2 SMNVEV (reference sequence). V lost 5 bases and J 5 bases, leaving 21 bases between the germline ends. Here the CDR3 DNA reads TGTGCCAGCAGTCCCCTGGGGGGGGCGGCCCCATATGGCTACACCTTC. Residues: CASSPLGGAAPYGYTF.

This rearrangement joins TRBV21-1 to TRBJ2-7; the table's D call, TRBD1, was not checked against the DNA. TRBV21-1 is described as a pseudogene. The CDR3 runs 12 residues. The CDR3 loop is CASTQGSYEQYF. Written as DNA, the CDR3 is TGTGCCAGCACTCAGGGGTCCTACGAGCAGTACTTC.

The sample holds a few counts of this clone. The chain employs TRBV30 and TRBJ1-2; D is unclear. This CDR3 is 12 amino acids long. The germline gives CDR1 GTSNPN, CDR2 SVGIG (reference sequence). Trimming stripped 5 bases from V and 5 bases from J, with 12 bases between. CDR3 bases: TGTGCCTGGGTGAGGCCGGGGTATGGCTACACCTTC. This sequence encodes CAWVRPGYGYTF.

V and J are TRBV10-3 and TRBJ1-3; D perhaps matches TRBD1 (5 bases). The CDR3 contains 15 residues. Trimming shortened V by 2 bases and J by 4 bases, and 12 bases separated the two germline ends. Looked up from germline, CDR1 is ENHRY and CDR2 is SYGVKD. This CDR3 reads CAISEGARGGNTIYF. For the CDR3, the DNA is TGTGCCATCAGTGAGGGGGCGCGGGGAGGAAACACCATATATTTT.

This clone was seen just once. The chain has TRBV14 and TRBJ1-2, with 9 bases identical to TRBD1. Germline V lookup: CDR1 SGHDN, CDR2 FVKESK. The CDR3 consists of 15 residues. V lost 6 bases and J lost 8; bases outside the gene matches: 13. CDR3 in DNA: TGTGCCAGCAGTCTGTCCCGGGACAGGGTACGAGGCTACACCTTC. It yields the protein CASSLSRDRVRGYTF.

The count of this clone is one. The V and J genes are TRBV10-3 and TRBJ2-3, with D possibly TRBD2 on 6 matching bases. The CDR3 spans 14 residues. From germline, CDR1 is ENHRY and CDR2 SYGVKD. V shed 4 bases and J shed 2 bases, with 10 bases lying between them. The CDR3 region is CAISGAGTTDTQYF. The CDR3 nucleotides read TGTGCCATCAGTGGGGCGGGGACCACAGATACGCAGTATTTT.

The genes are TRBV4-1 and TRBJ2-7; TRBD2 matches 7 bases. J gave up 2 bases and V 3 bases, and 4 bases lay outside the gene matches. Germline CDR1 and CDR2: MGHRA and YSYEKL. CDR3 size: 14 residues. The CDR3 spells CASSHPGLAYEQYF. DNA of the CDR3: TGCGCCAGCAGCCACCCTGGACTAGCCTACGAGCAGTACTTC.

This clone was counted once. The gene calls are TRBV7-8 and TRBJ1-1, with D hard to call. The V end was cut by 5 bases, the J end by 5 bases, with 9 bases between. This CDR3 is built from 12 residues. In germline, CDR1 is SGHVS, CDR2 FQNEAQ. The CDR3 protein is CASSAGRTEAFF. CDR3 nucleotides: TGTGCCAGCAGCGCGGGGAGGACTGAAGCTTTCTTT.

The chain couples TRBV2 to TRBJ1-1, with TRBD1 matching over 7 bases. This CDR3 is built from 14 residues. Germline CDR1 SNHLY, CDR2 FYNNEI. V trimming: 4 bases; J trimming: 0 bases; junction bases outside the gene matches: 2. CDR3 amino acids: CASSAGQLNTEAFF. The CDR3 bases are TGTGCCAGCAGTGCGGGACAGTTGAACACTGAAGCTTTCTTT.

This clone came up a few times. V usage is TRBV18 and J usage is TRBJ1-1; D uncertain. Germline lookup yields CDR1 KGHSH and CDR2 LQKENI. CDR3 size: 13 residues. With 1 base removed from V and 1 base from J, the gap between germline ends came to 4 bases. CDR3 amino acids: CASSPQPNTEAFF. DNA for the CDR3: TGTGCCAGCTCACCACAGCCGAACACTGAAGCTTTCTTT.

With regard to this clone: A read error may account for a junction end that differs from germline. CDR3 DNA sequence: TGTTCCAGCAGCCCTTATTCGGAGACCCAGTACTTC. Amino acid sequence: CSSSPYSETQYF. The rearrangement links TRBV7-9 to TRBJ2-5, with D hard to call. Germline CDR1 and CDR2: SEHNR and FQNEAQ (reference sequence). This CDR3 has 12 amino acids.